This TCR beta chain was profiled in a study of blood T cells in healthy people across ages. Study-wide points: Per million T cells, the diversity of TCR beta decreased roughly linearly as age advanced.

Isolation per sample recovered at least 6.5 million PBMCs. The CDR3 runs to 10 residues. The germline V gene has CDR1 SQVTM and CDR2 ANQGSEA. Using a J-beta primer mix together with a sample-barcoded 5' primer, a second PCR was run for roughly 7 to 11 cycles. Any given sample supplied a minimum of 3 million CDR3-containing paired-end reads. TCRdb used MiXCR to reprocess the 5' RACE reads, holding one entry per CDR3 protein. The sample carries 1 million or so distinct CDR3 sequences, 40% to 45% recorded once. This clonotype is a singleton in its sample. Antigen: not known. A single base separates this from a much larger clone, so it may be a read error.

Sequenced material: blood. The TCR sequence derives from a woman aged 55 to 70 in good health. V gene TRBV29-1 combines with J gene TRBJ1-2, with D unresolved. The CDR3 is CIVDGGPYTF. CDR3 in DNA: TGCATCGTTGATGGAGGGCCCTACACCTTC.